This T cell receptor (beta chain) was sequenced during a study of beta chain features in type 1 diabetes. Each donor gave one heparinised blood draw averaging about 100 mL. Via CD45RO/CCR7/CD25/CD127/CD95/CD27, cells of the CD4+ naive, central memory, regulatory and stem cell-like memory subsets were sorted. In the case of this clone: Its specificity is unknown.

Study conclusions and caveats: The study found fewer insertions and more deletions at VDJ junctions in type 1 diabetes patients. PCR might preferentially amplify shorter templates, equally in patients and controls. Shorter TCRB CDR3s, moderately but significantly so, were found in Type 1 diabetes patients in all four CD4+ subsets.

Expressed TCRB transcripts got sequenced, as all isolated RNA was reverse transcribed. The method was immunoSEQ multiplex PCR; TCRdb's version includes in-frame clones alone and lacks a portion of them. This table holds around 650,000 clones, around 12% found once. The sequence derives from a man aged 25 to 45 with type 1 diabetes. Sequencing was carried out using naive CD4+ T cells from blood.

The CDR3 loop is CASSVVGEPRNEQFF. The CDR3 nucleotides read TGTGCCAGCAGCGTAGTCGGGGAGCCTAGGAATGAGCAGTTCTTC. This chain connects TRBV9 to TRBJ2-1; D is possibly TRBD2 (5 bases). V lost 0 bases, J lost 7 bases, and 14 bases lay in between. There are 15 residues in the CDR3. Germline values: CDR1 SGDLS, CDR2 YYNGEE.